The source of this T cell receptor (beta chain) is a study of OX40 agonist ivuxolimab in advanced cancers. Context from the whole study: Ivuxolimab was a fully human IgG2 agonistic monoclonal antibody targeting the costimulatory receptor OX40 (CD134). Intravenous ivuxolimab was administered to patients every 2 weeks at six dose levels: 0.01, 0.1, 0.3, 1.5, 3 and 10 mg/kg. Of the roughly 50 dose-escalation patients, hepatocellular carcinoma was present in approximately 20, melanoma in some 15, renal cell carcinoma in 9 and head and neck cancer in 9. In the dose-escalation cohort, approximately 83% of patients were male, and the mean age was 60 years with a range of roughly 20 to 79. Prior anti-PD-1, anti-PD-L1 or anti-CTLA-4 therapy was permitted, and 40% of dose-escalation patients had received checkpoint inhibitors. Partial responses occurred in three dose-escalation patients, of whom one had hepatocellular carcinoma and two had cutaneous melanoma. The point of sequencing TCRbeta in the periphery was to test whether ivuxolimab changed TCR sequence diversity and drove clonal T-cell expansion. The monotherapy dose-escalation portion (N ≈ 52 patients) of the phase I ivuxolimab trial is reported in the paper. Paper-wide results and their limitations: Low levels of normalized T-cell clonal expansion were also seen in some patients who did not respond. After ivuxolimab, CD8+ T cells had more expanded clones than CD4+ T cells on average. In the 0.1-3.0 mg/kg groups, partial responders had among the lowest normalized peripheral clonal expansion, particularly in CD8+ T cells. Which antigens the clonally expanded peripheral T cells were specific for was not determined. At doses of 0.1 to 3.0 mg/kg, clonal expansion of both CD4+ and CD8+ T cells in blood was seen between baseline and week 6.

Turning to this clone: What this receptor recognizes is not known. No qualities accompany the bases; no much larger clone lies one base away.

Trimming removed 6 bases from V and 3 bases from J, leaving 24 bases between the germline ends. Sequences LNHNV (CDR1) and YYDKDF (CDR2) are obtained from the germline V gene (reference sequence). Taken from cysteine to phenylalanine, the CDR3 has 18 residues. Only CDR3 DNA remains: 54 bases, in frame from the first base. The trial excluded patients who had a history of autoimmune disease or who were on systemic immunosuppression. Peripheral blood for TCR sequencing was collected from all dose cohorts at baseline, on cycle 4 day 1, and on cycle 7 day 1. Samples were obtained from an open-label, multicenter, first-in-human phase I dose-escalation trial of ivuxolimab. Adults with locally advanced or metastatic head and neck squamous cell, hepatocellular, melanoma or renal cell carcinoma were enrolled in the trial. Before TCR sequencing, CD4+ T cells and CD8+ T cells from peripheral blood were sorted into separate populations.

Genomic DNA was isolated from the sorted cells so that the TCRbeta CDR3 region could be sequenced. The immunoSEQ Assay was used to sequence the TCRbeta CDR3 regions. TCRdb's version of the immuneACCESS table is confined to in-frame rearrangements and falls short of the full clone set. An unresolved V gene accounts for under half of the shortfall where checked; the remainder is of unknown origin. The table for this sample lists roughly 90,000 clones; roughly nine tenths of them were counted only once. The top ten clonotypes cover roughly 1.4% of the sample. Specimen: CD4+ or CD8+ T cells sorted from blood, collected in a trial of the OX40 agonist ivuxolimab. This TCR was sampled from an adult with an advanced solid tumor such as melanoma, head and neck, liver or kidney cancer. Recombination joined TRBV15 with TRBJ2-1; possibly the D gene is TRBD2, per 7 matching bases. The CDR3 in this case is CATRALGGLSSFYNEQFF. The bases read TGTGCCACCAGGGCCTTGGGGGGGCTCAGCTCATTCTACAATGAGCAGTTCTTC.